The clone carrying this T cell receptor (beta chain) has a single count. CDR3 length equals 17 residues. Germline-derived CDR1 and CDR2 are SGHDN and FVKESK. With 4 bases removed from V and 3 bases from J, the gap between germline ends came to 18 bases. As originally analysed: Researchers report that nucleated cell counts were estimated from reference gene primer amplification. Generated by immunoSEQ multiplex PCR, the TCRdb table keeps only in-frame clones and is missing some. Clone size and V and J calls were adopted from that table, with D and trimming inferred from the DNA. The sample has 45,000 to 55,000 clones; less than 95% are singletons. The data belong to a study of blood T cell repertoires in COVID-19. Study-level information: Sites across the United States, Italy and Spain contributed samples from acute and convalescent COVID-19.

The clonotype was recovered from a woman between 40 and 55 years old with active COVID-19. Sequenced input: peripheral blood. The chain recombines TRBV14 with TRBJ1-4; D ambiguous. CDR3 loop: CASSPGRSILSNEKLFF. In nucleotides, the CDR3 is TGTGCCAGCAGCCCCGGGAGATCTATTCTGTCTAATGAAAAACTGTTTTTT. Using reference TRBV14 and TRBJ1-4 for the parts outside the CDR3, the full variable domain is EAGVTQFPSHSVIEKGQTVTLRCDPISGHDNLYWYRRVMGKEIKFLLHFVKESKQDESGMPNNRFLAERTGGTYSTLKVQPAELEDSGVYFCASSPGRSILSNEKLFFGSGTQLSVL.